The rows below give T cell receptor beta chains drawn from one sample of a study of T cell responses to AZD1222 COVID-19 vaccine. Profiled with immunoSEQ multiplex PCR; TCRdb holds only in-frame clones, not every one. The top ten clones hold 0.85% to 1.2% of a sample with about 170,000 clones, roughly 85% of them seen once. Specimen: peripheral blood, collected 28 days after the second AZD1222 dose. The receptors stem from an adult who received the AZD1222 COVID-19 vaccine. Both conserved end residues are trimmed from each CDR3. D genes are given only for firm matches. The size of a clone is reported for some rows only, either as once, few or many, or as a class for expanded clones.

v_gene: TRBV13
d_gene: -
abundance: few
j_gene: TRBJ1-1
CDR3aa: ASSLAGAVNTEAF

v_gene: TRBV27
d_gene: -
abundance: -
j_gene: TRBJ1-6
CDR3aa: ASGHRQSSYNSPLH

v_gene: TRBV29-1
d_gene: -
abundance: -
j_gene: TRBJ2-7
CDR3aa: SVGGMDYEQY

v_gene: TRBV6-5
d_gene: TRBD1
abundance: once
j_gene: TRBJ1-2
CDR3aa: ASSLPGQNYGYT

v_gene: TRBV7-9
d_gene: -
abundance: -
j_gene: TRBJ1-1
CDR3aa: ASSSSQVSSNTEAF

v_gene: TRBV9
d_gene: TRBD1
abundance: -
j_gene: TRBJ1-1
CDR3aa: ASSTTYRTGNTEAF

v_gene: TRBV12-5
d_gene: -
abundance: -
j_gene: TRBJ1-2
CDR3aa: ASGPNPGVRYT

v_gene: TRBV6-5
d_gene: -
abundance: -
j_gene: TRBJ2-2
CDR3aa: ASSRGQNTGELF

v_gene: TRBV12-3/TRBV12-4
d_gene: -
abundance: -
j_gene: TRBJ2-5
CDR3aa: ASSLGETQY

v_gene: TRBV4-1
d_gene: TRBD2
abundance: -
j_gene: TRBJ2-3
CDR3aa: ASSPQGQRDPHGTQY

v_gene: TRBV25-1
d_gene: -
abundance: -
j_gene: TRBJ2-7
CDR3aa: ASSTRDTKHYEQY

v_gene: TRBV3-1/TRBV3-2
d_gene: -
abundance: -
j_gene: TRBJ1-6
CDR3aa: ASSQVQNSPLH

v_gene: TRBV4-1
d_gene: -
abundance: -
j_gene: TRBJ2-7
CDR3aa: ASSQDQGYYEQY

v_gene: TRBV30
d_gene: -
abundance: once
j_gene: TRBJ2-7
CDR3aa: AWRDGRHSYEQY

v_gene: TRBV5-1
d_gene: TRBD2
abundance: -
j_gene: TRBJ2-5
CDR3aa: ASSFLASGGLGQETQY

v_gene: TRBV12-3/TRBV12-4
d_gene: -
abundance: few
j_gene: TRBJ1-5
CDR3aa: ASSGFGNQPQH

v_gene: TRBV5-1
d_gene: -
abundance: -
j_gene: TRBJ2-3
CDR3aa: ASSSWDLNTQY

v_gene: TRBV5-1
d_gene: -
abundance: -
j_gene: TRBJ2-7
CDR3aa: ASSSAGVEQY

v_gene: TRBV6-5
d_gene: -
abundance: few
j_gene: TRBJ2-7
CDR3aa: ASCRQPYEQY

v_gene: TRBV5-1
d_gene: TRBD1
abundance: -
j_gene: TRBJ1-4
CDR3aa: ASSLADRVREKLF

v_gene: TRBV7-2
d_gene: -
abundance: -
j_gene: TRBJ2-7
CDR3aa: ASSVRRGGPYEQY

v_gene: TRBV2
d_gene: -
abundance: -
j_gene: TRBJ2-1
CDR3aa: ASPAEKGSYNEQF

v_gene: TRBV5-1
d_gene: -
abundance: -
j_gene: TRBJ2-3
CDR3aa: ASSLVGRSTDTQY

v_gene: TRBV7-9
d_gene: -
abundance: -
j_gene: TRBJ2-1
CDR3aa: ASSLAPGQSLYNEQF

v_gene: TRBV12-3/TRBV12-4
d_gene: -
abundance: -
j_gene: TRBJ2-7
CDR3aa: ASRGGFGEQY

v_gene: TRBV5-1
d_gene: -
abundance: -
j_gene: TRBJ2-7
CDR3aa: ASSLGQGEQY

v_gene: TRBV15
d_gene: -
abundance: -
j_gene: TRBJ1-2
CDR3aa: ATSRGRGGGYGYT

v_gene: TRBV27
d_gene: TRBD1
abundance: once
j_gene: TRBJ1-1
CDR3aa: ASSFQGAVTEAF

v_gene: TRBV5-6
d_gene: -
abundance: -
j_gene: TRBJ1-2
CDR3aa: ASTAGTGGHNGYT

v_gene: TRBV9
d_gene: -
abundance: -
j_gene: TRBJ2-5
CDR3aa: ASSGLGGLQETQY

v_gene: TRBV5-5
d_gene: TRBD1
abundance: few
j_gene: TRBJ1-1
CDR3aa: ASTSWDRSNTEAF

v_gene: TRBV29-1
d_gene: -
abundance: -
j_gene: TRBJ1-4
CDR3aa: SVEGWQGREKLF

v_gene: TRBV7-9
d_gene: -
abundance: -
j_gene: TRBJ1-2
CDR3aa: ASSLAGQYGYT

v_gene: TRBV10-3
d_gene: TRBD2
abundance: -
j_gene: TRBJ2-5
CDR3aa: ATTRQRGARFHETQY

v_gene: TRBV7-2
d_gene: -
abundance: -
j_gene: TRBJ1-2
CDR3aa: ASSLGLNYGYT

v_gene: TRBV7-6
d_gene: TRBD1
abundance: -
j_gene: TRBJ2-3
CDR3aa: ASSSWDREGADTQY

v_gene: TRBV9
d_gene: TRBD1
abundance: -
j_gene: TRBJ1-3
CDR3aa: ASSVRGDREVGNTIY

v_gene: TRBV5-6
d_gene: -
abundance: -
j_gene: TRBJ1-1
CDR3aa: ASSLWVVTEAF

v_gene: TRBV2
d_gene: -
abundance: -
j_gene: TRBJ1-2
CDR3aa: ASSEQGNYGYT

v_gene: TRBV29-1
d_gene: -
abundance: -
j_gene: TRBJ2-3
CDR3aa: SVERSRALDTQY

v_gene: TRBV19
d_gene: -
abundance: -
j_gene: TRBJ2-3
CDR3aa: ASSSGTLFQDTQY

v_gene: TRBV5-1
d_gene: -
abundance: -
j_gene: TRBJ2-7
CDR3aa: ASSLRGSDYEQY

v_gene: TRBV5-8
d_gene: TRBD1
abundance: -
j_gene: TRBJ1-4
CDR3aa: ASSPNGQGGEKLF

v_gene: TRBV9
d_gene: TRBD1
abundance: -
j_gene: TRBJ2-5
CDR3aa: ASSLQGTETQY

v_gene: TRBV9
d_gene: -
abundance: -
j_gene: TRBJ1-1
CDR3aa: ASSPGGAMNTEAF

v_gene: TRBV5-5
d_gene: TRBD1
abundance: -
j_gene: TRBJ1-1
CDR3aa: ASSWDRGPDQAF

v_gene: TRBV12-3/TRBV12-4
d_gene: -
abundance: few
j_gene: TRBJ2-1
CDR3aa: ASSTGQREQF

v_gene: TRBV11-2
d_gene: -
abundance: -
j_gene: TRBJ1-3
CDR3aa: ASSLERLWRVSSGNTIY

v_gene: TRBV23-1
d_gene: -
abundance: -
j_gene: TRBJ2-3
CDR3aa: ASSQSPNVRAPDTQY

v_gene: TRBV7-2
d_gene: TRBD2
abundance: -
j_gene: TRBJ2-1
CDR3aa: ASSLSGATYNEQF

v_gene: TRBV5-8
d_gene: -
abundance: -
j_gene: TRBJ2-4
CDR3aa: ASSFRTGDIQY

v_gene: TRBV7-8
d_gene: -
abundance: -
j_gene: TRBJ1-4
CDR3aa: ASSDGDSPTNEKLF

v_gene: TRBV29-1
d_gene: -
abundance: -
j_gene: TRBJ1-2
CDR3aa: SVESGYGYT

v_gene: TRBV19
d_gene: -
abundance: -
j_gene: TRBJ2-7
CDR3aa: ASSVIYEQY